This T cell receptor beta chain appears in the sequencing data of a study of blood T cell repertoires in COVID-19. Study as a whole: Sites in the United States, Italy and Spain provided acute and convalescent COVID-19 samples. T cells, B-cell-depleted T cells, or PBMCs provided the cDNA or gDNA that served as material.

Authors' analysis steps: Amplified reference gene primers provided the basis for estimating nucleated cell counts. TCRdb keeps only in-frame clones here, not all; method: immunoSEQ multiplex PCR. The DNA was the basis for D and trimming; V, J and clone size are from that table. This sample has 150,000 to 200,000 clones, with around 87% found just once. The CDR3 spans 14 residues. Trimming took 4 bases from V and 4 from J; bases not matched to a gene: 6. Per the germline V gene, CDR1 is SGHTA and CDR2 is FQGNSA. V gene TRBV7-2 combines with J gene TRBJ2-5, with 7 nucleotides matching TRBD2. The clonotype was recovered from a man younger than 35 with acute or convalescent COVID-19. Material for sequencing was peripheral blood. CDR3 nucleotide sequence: TGTGCCAGCAGCTCAAGCGGGGCCGCAGAGACCCAGTACTTC. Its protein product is CASSSSGAAETQYF.